Listed here are 32 T cell receptor beta chains from one sample, sequenced in a study of cytomegalovirus exposure and HLA in healthy donors. Primers for the PCR totalled 60 Vbeta and 13 Jbeta. The protocol was immunoSEQ multiplex PCR, while the TCRdb copy is restricted to in-frame clones and leaves out a portion. The repertoire shows about 48,000 clones; the top ten hold more than 5.5%. The sample was PBMCs. These TCRs come from a male donor in good health and CMV-seropositive.

The V call is TRBV28, the J call TRBJ1-2, with no clear D. The CDR3 has 13 residues. The germline gives CDR1 MDHEN, CDR2 SYDVKM. V gave up 8 bases and J gave up 6 bases, with 16 bases separating them. The CDR3 DNA sequence: TGTGCCAGCCTATTGTCCGGGAAGGATGGCTACACCTTC. Amino acids: CASLLSGKDGYTF.

The chain combines TRBV6-6 with TRBJ1-5, with TRBD1 identical over 8 bases. CDR1 is MNHNY, CDR2 SVGAGI, per germline (reference sequence). V shed 6 bases and J 6 bases; nucleotides not matched to a gene: 13. The CDR3 consists of 16 residues. For the CDR3, the DNA is TGTGCCAGCAGGAGACAGGGGACCCCCCGGGTTCAGCCCCAGCATTTT. It specifies CASRRQGTPRVQPQHF.

The rearrangement uses TRBV7-2 and TRBJ2-1; 10 bases are a match to TRBD2. CDR3 size: 16 residues. J gave up 3 bases and V 5 bases, and 7 bases lay outside the gene matches. The germline V gene has CDR1 SGHTA and CDR2 FQGNSA. In DNA, the CDR3 is TGTGCCAGCAGCCCGCTAGCGGGGGCAATCTACAATGAGCAGTTCTTC. This sequence encodes CASSPLAGAIYNEQFF.

This chain links TRBV2 with TRBJ2-3; 15 bases map to TRBD2. The V and J ends lost 4 bases and 6 bases, in that order; junction bases with no gene match: 2. Germline V gene data show CDR1 as SNHLY and CDR2 as FYNNEI. This CDR3 region has 15 residues. CDR3 coding DNA: TGTGCCAGCAGTGGGACTAGCGGGGGGGGCGATACGCAGTATTTT. Its protein is CASSGTSGGGDTQYF.

The V gene is TRBV7-2, the J gene TRBJ2-3; no definite D call. Germline CDR1 reads SGHTA; CDR2 reads FQGNSA. The CDR3 is 12 residues long. Trimming removed 3 bases at V and 3 bases at J, with 4 bases between. CDR3 sequence reads: CASSFITDTQYF. The CDR3 bases are TGTGCCAGCAGCTTTATAACAGATACGCAGTATTTT.

CDR3: CASSYSPGTYEQYF. In DNA, the CDR3 is TGTGCCAGCAGTTACTCTCCAGGTACCTACGAGCAGTACTTC. The chain joins TRBV6-6 to TRBJ2-7; D is ambiguous. Germline-derived CDR1 and CDR2 are MNHNY and SVGAGI (reference sequence). V was trimmed by 0 bases and J by 2 bases, leaving 8 bases between them. This CDR3 spans 14 amino acids.

The chain combines TRBV5-6 with TRBJ2-6, with D tentatively TRBD2 (6 bases). Germline V CDR1 and CDR2: SGHDT, YYEEEE. The CDR3 spans 15 residues. V dropped 5 bases and J dropped 3 bases, with 12 bases sitting between them. This chain's CDR3 is CASRLGGFGANVLTF. In nucleotides, the CDR3 is TGTGCCAGCAGACTCGGAGGGTTTGGGGCCAACGTCCTGACTTTC.

The chain joins TRBV20-1 to TRBJ2-1, with a weak D call TRBD1 (5 bases). V was clipped by 6 bases and J by 7 bases, with 10 bases between them. From germline, CDR1 is DFQATT and CDR2 SNEGSKA (reference sequence). The CDR3 is 11 residues long. The CDR3 DNA reads as TGCAGTGCAAAGACAGCGAATGAGCAGTTCTTC. It encodes CSAKTANEQFF.

The V gene is TRBV5-4, the J gene TRBJ1-1; the D is unclear. Germline values: CDR1 SGHNT, CDR2 YYREEE (reference sequence). V was pared by 0 bases and J by 3 bases, with 12 bases between. CDR3 length: 15 amino acids. The CDR3 protein is CASSLGSMADTEAFF. DNA of the CDR3: TGTGCCAGCAGCTTGGGATCGATGGCAGACACTGAAGCTTTCTTT.

V gene TRBV5-1 combines with J gene TRBJ2-3, with 7 bases matching TRBD2. The junction had 7 bases not matched to a gene; V was cut back by 0 bases and J by 0 bases. Looked up from germline, CDR1 is SGHRS and CDR2 is YFSETQ. The CDR3 is 17 residues long. The CDR3 here is CASSLAWSSGSTDTQYF. The CDR3 DNA follows: TGCGCCAGCAGCTTGGCGTGGTCTAGCGGAAGCACAGATACGCAGTATTTT.

V gene TRBV11-2 combines with J gene TRBJ2-7; 8 positions match TRBD1. The CDR3 contains 16 residues. The V gene end was trimmed by 0 bases and the J gene end by 1 base; junction bases not matched to a gene: 5. Germline V gene sequence: CDR1 SGHAT, CDR2 FQNNGV. CDR3 protein: CASSLDLGTGSYEQYF. In DNA form, the CDR3 reads TGTGCCAGCAGCTTAGATCTTGGGACAGGTTCCTACGAGCAGTACTTC.

The rearrangement links TRBV9 to TRBJ2-7; TRBD2 aligns across 8 bases. Germline V gene sequence: CDR1 SGDLS, CDR2 YYNGEE. This CDR3 contains 15 residues. The V segment lost 4 bases and the J segment 0 bases; nucleotides outside the gene matches: 6. The CDR3 DNA is TGTGCCAGCAGCTCCGGGGGGGTCGGCTCCTACGAGCAGTACTTC. It encodes CASSSGGVGSYEQYF.

This sequence joins TRBV19 and TRBJ2-2, with 8 positions matching TRBD1. The J segment lost 5 bases and the V segment lost 3 bases, leaving 2 bases of the junction unmatched. This CDR3 has 14 amino acids. The germline CDR1 and CDR2 sequences are LNHDA and SQIVND (reference sequence). CDR3 sequence (DNA): TGTGCCAGTAGTATCCAGGGGGCAACCGGGGAGCTGTTTTTT. Its protein product is CASSIQGATGELFF. Based on the CDR3 plus reference TRBV19 and TRBJ2-2, the full variable domain is DGGITQSPKYLFRKEGQNVTLSCEQNLNHDAMYWYRQDPGQGLRLIYYSQIVNDFQKGDIAEGYSVSREKKESFPLTVTSAQKNPTAFYLCASSIQGATGELFFGEGSRLTVL.

The chain has TRBV2 and TRBJ1-1; the match to TRBD1 covers 11 bases. The V and J ends lost 1 base and 10 bases, in that order; junction bases with no gene match: 8. CDR1 is SNHLY and CDR2 is FYNNEI in the germline V gene. The CDR3 has 15 residues. CDR3 nucleotide sequence: TGTGCCAGCAGTGAAGTATGGACAGGGGGCAGGGGAGCTTTCTTT. Its protein product is CASSEVWTGGRGAFF.

This CDR3 reads CAISDGWRGGPLLGYEQYF. The DNA of the CDR3 is TGTGCCATCAGTGATGGATGGAGGGGGGGTCCGCTACTGGGCTACGAGCAGTACTTC. V and J are TRBV10-3 and TRBJ2-5; D may be TRBD2 (7 bases). The DNA end favors TRBJ2-7, so the J call may be wrong. The CDR3 spans 19 residues. Germline-derived CDR1 and CDR2 are ENHRY and SYGVKD.

J is TRBJ2-7 and V is TRBV2; perhaps TRBD1 as D (5 bases). V shed 0 bases and J shed 2 bases, with 11 bases lying between them. Germline V lookup: CDR1 SNHLY, CDR2 FYNNEI. The CDR3 is 15 amino acids. The CDR3 region is CASSEALAGPYEQYF. The CDR3 nucleotides read TGTGCCAGCAGTGAAGCGCTTGCAGGGCCCTACGAGCAGTACTTC.

This chain joins TRBV4-2 and TRBJ2-3; 8 bases align to TRBD2. Germline CDR1 LGHNA, CDR2 YNFKEQ. The CDR3 runs 16 residues. The V segment lost 0 bases and the J segment 2 bases; nucleotides outside the gene matches: 4. The CDR3 nucleotides read TGTGCCAGCAGCCAAGATTTTAGCGGGGTCACAGATACGCAGTATTTT. Its protein product is CASSQDFSGVTDTQYF.

The chain has TRBV5-6 and TRBJ1-2; D remains ambiguous. This CDR3 has 13 amino acids. V lost 0 bases and J 4 bases, leaving 7 bases between the germline ends. Per germline, CDR1 SGHDT and CDR2 YYEEEE. The CDR3 coding sequence is TGTGCCAGCAGCTTGGAGAGTACCTATGGCTACACCTTC. Protein sequence: CASSLESTYGYTF.

This sequence joins TRBV21-1 and TRBJ1-1. TRBV21-1 is a known pseudogene. This CDR3 has 17 residues. The CDR3 coding sequence is TGTGCCAGCAGGCGACCGGGGGGGTGGTGTATCAATACTGAAGCTTTCTTT. Protein sequence: CASRRPGGWCINTEAFF.

This chain connects TRBV9 to TRBJ2-5; D gene uncertain. Trimming took 3 bases from V and 2 from J, leaving 8 bases between them. CDR3 size: 13 residues. Germline V gene lookup returns CDR1 SGDLS and CDR2 YYNGEE. CDR3 DNA: TGTGCCAGCAGCGAAGCGCCGCAAGAGACCCAGTACTTC. It specifies CASSEAPQETQYF.

This chain uses TRBV7-9 with TRBJ1-5; 7 bases align to TRBD1. Per germline, CDR1 SEHNR and CDR2 FQNEAQ (reference sequence). The CDR3 extends over 15 amino acids. V shed 4 bases, J shed 3 bases, and the junction held 6 bases outside the gene matches. The CDR3: CASSSGQVPNQPQHF. CDR3 DNA: TGTGCCAGCAGCTCAGGACAGGTGCCCAATCAGCCCCAGCATTTT.

The chain uses TRBV5-4 and TRBJ1-1; D not certain. This CDR3 has 12 residues. V dropped 0 bases and J dropped 7 bases, with 7 bases sitting between them. Germline CDR1 is SGHNT and CDR2 is YYREEE (reference sequence). DNA for the CDR3: TGTGCCAGCAGCTTGGAACTCGGTGAAGCTTTCTTT. Its protein product is CASSLELGEAFF.

Concerning this clone itself: Distinct nucleotide sequences in the sample also encode this CDR3. The genes are TRBV30 and TRBJ2-7; D is unclear. Germline V lookup: CDR1 GTSNPN, CDR2 SVGIG (reference sequence). V lost 2 bases, J lost 2 bases, and 4 bases lay in between. The CDR3 extends over 11 amino acids. CDR3 amino acids: CAWSPAYEQYF. CDR3 nucleotide sequence: TGTGCCTGGAGTCCCGCCTACGAGCAGTACTTC.

This chain connects TRBV15 to TRBJ2-7, with D maybe TRBD2 (8 bases). Germline V gives CDR1 LNHNV, CDR2 YYDKDF (reference sequence). The CDR3 is made up of 18 amino acids. Trimming took off 0 bases at V and 0 bases at J, with 18 bases between the two ends. This CDR3 is CATSRDSGAGTASYEQYF. CDR3 nucleotide sequence: TGTGCCACCAGCAGAGATAGCGGGGCGGGGACAGCCTCCTACGAGCAGTACTTC. Looking up the rest from reference TRBV15 and TRBJ2-7 gives the full variable domain: DAMVIQNPRYQVTQFGKPVTLSCSQTLNHNVMYWYQQKSSQAPKLLFHYYDKDFNNEADTPDNFQSRRPNTSFCFLDIRSPGLGDTAMYLCATSRDSGAGTASYEQYFGPGTRLTVT.

The V gene is TRBV7-9, the J gene TRBJ1-5; 7 nucleotides match TRBD1. The CDR3 runs 15 residues. The V gene's germline CDR1 is SEHNR and CDR2 FQNEAQ (reference sequence). V shed 4 bases and J 5 bases; nucleotides not matched to a gene: 8. The CDR3 here is CASSSGTVSYQPQHF. The CDR3 DNA sequence: TGTGCCAGCAGCTCCGGGACAGTTTCGTATCAGCCCCAGCATTTT.

The chain uses TRBV6-6 and TRBJ2-3; D is possibly TRBD2 (6 bases). This CDR3 comprises 16 residues. Germline V gene lookup returns CDR1 MNHNY and CDR2 SVGAGI (reference sequence). Between the trimmed V and J ends, which lost 7 bases and 3 bases, there was a span of 20 bases. For the CDR3, the DNA is TGTGCCAGCACCGTAATAGCCAGCGGGCTGACAGATACGCAGTATTTT. Its protein product is CASTVIASGLTDTQYF.

The chain uses TRBV9 and TRBJ2-1; D is perhaps TRBD1 (6 bases). Per germline, CDR1 SGDLS and CDR2 YYNGEE. CDR3 length: 13 residues. Trimming removed 2 bases from V and 14 bases from J, with 17 bases in between. The CDR3 here is CASSVHPGTKKFF. The CDR3 coding sequence is TGTGCCAGCAGCGTCCACCCGGGGACAAAAAAGTTCTTC.

DNA of the CDR3: TGTGCCAGCAGTGACACGGGGGGGGAGACCCAGTACTTC. This encodes CASSDTGGETQYF. V gene TRBV2 combines with J gene TRBJ2-5; 8 bases align to TRBD2. Trimming at V came to 3 bases and at J to 5 bases, leaving 2 bases not matched to a gene. Germline V gene data show CDR1 as SNHLY and CDR2 as FYNNEI. The CDR3 has 13 amino acids.

The chain joins TRBV4-2 to TRBJ2-1; D is uncertain. V was trimmed by 0 bases and J by 0 bases, leaving 6 bases between them. CDR1 LGHNA and CDR2 YNFKEQ come from the germline V gene. The CDR3 covers 15 residues. This chain's CDR3 is CASSQELDSYNEQFF. Here the CDR3 DNA reads TGTGCCAGCAGCCAAGAACTCGACTCCTACAATGAGCAGTTCTTC.

The chain carries TRBV4-1 and TRBJ2-5, with a tentative D call TRBD2 (6 bases). The CDR3 length is 17 residues. The V end lost 3 bases, the J end lost 4 bases, and 21 bases lay between the germline ends. Germline CDR1 is MGHRA and CDR2 is YSYEKL. In nucleotides, the CDR3 is TGCGCCAGCAGCCATTCGTTTTTGCGGGGTTCTCGAGAGACCCAGTACTTC. It translates to CASSHSFLRGSRETQYF.

The rearrangement joins TRBV27 to TRBJ1-3, with D possibly being TRBD1 (5 bases). V lost 5 bases to trimming and J lost 9 bases, with 14 bases between them. This CDR3 spans 13 amino acids. In germline, CDR1 is MNHEY, CDR2 SMNVEV (reference sequence). This CDR3 is CASSPTLGVTIYF. The CDR3 nucleotides are TGTGCCAGCAGTCCTACCCTAGGGGTCACCATATATTTT.

The chain links TRBV11-3 to TRBJ2-3, with TRBD2 as a possible D gene (5 bases). Deletions cut 5 bases from V and 2 bases from J, with 11 bases between. This CDR3 spans 14 amino acids. Germline V gives CDR1 SGHNT, CDR2 YENEEA. The CDR3 spells CASSQGGYTDTQYF. As DNA, the CDR3 is TGTGCCAGCAGCCAAGGAGGCTACACAGATACGCAGTATTTT.